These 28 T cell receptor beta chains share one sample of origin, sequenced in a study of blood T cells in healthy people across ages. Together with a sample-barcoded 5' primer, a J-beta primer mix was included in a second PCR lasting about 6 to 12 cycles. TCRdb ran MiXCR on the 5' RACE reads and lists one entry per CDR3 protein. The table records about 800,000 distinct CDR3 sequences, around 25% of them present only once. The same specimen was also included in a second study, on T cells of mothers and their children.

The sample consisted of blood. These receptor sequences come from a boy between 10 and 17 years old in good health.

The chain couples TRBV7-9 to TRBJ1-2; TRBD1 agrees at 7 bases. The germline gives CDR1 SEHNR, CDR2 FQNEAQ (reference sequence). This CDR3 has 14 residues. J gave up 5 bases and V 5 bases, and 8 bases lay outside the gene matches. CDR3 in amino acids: CASSAYRGSYGYTF. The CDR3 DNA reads TGTGCCAGCAGCGCCTACAGGGGTTCTTATGGCTACACCTTC.

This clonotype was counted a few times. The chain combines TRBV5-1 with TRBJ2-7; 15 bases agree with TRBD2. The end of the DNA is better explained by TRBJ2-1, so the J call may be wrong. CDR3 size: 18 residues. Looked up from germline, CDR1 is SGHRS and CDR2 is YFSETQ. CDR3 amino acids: CASSQGTSGRTSYNEQFF. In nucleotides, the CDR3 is TGCGCCAGCAGCCAGGGGACTAGCGGGAGGACCAGCTACAATGAGCAGTTCTTC.

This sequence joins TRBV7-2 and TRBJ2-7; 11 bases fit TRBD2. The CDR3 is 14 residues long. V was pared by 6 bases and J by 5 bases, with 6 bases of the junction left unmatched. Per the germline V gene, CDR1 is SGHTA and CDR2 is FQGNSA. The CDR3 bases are TGTGCCAGCAGACGTACTAGCGGGGGTAACGAGCAGTACTTC. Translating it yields CASRRTSGGNEQYF.

CDR3: CSAPPSGVLNEQFF. CDR3 coding DNA: TGCAGTGCTCCTCCCAGCGGGGTGTTAAATGAGCAGTTCTTC. The rearrangement links TRBV20-1 to TRBJ2-1; 7 bases match TRBD2. CDR3 length equals 14 residues. In germline, CDR1 is DFQATT, CDR2 SNEGSKA (reference sequence). V dropped 5 bases and J dropped 7; count of bases not matched to a gene: 11.

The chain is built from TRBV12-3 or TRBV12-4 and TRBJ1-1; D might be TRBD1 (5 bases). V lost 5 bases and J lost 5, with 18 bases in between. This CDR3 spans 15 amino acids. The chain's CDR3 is CASSQILGDGTEAFF. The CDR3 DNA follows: TGTGCCAGCAGTCAGATTCTGGGGGACGGAACTGAAGCTTTCTTT.

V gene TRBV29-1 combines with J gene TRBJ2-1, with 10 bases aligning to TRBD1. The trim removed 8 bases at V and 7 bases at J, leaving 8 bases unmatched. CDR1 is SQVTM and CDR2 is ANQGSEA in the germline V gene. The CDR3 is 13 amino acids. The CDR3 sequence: CSIKTGGWNEQFF. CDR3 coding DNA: TGCAGCATTAAGACAGGGGGCTGGAATGAGCAGTTCTTC.

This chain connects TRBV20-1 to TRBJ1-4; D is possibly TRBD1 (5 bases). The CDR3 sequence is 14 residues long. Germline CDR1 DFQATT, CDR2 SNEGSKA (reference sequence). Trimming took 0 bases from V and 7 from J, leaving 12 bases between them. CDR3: CSAREGTAGEKLFF. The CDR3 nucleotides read TGCAGTGCTAGAGAAGGGACTGCGGGTGAAAAACTGTTTTTT.

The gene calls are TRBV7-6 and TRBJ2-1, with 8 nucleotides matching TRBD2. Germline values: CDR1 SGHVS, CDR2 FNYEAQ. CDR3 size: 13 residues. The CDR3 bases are TGTGCTACCGCGCCGGGGGGGAAGAATGAGCAGTTCTTC. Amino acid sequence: CATAPGGKNEQFF.

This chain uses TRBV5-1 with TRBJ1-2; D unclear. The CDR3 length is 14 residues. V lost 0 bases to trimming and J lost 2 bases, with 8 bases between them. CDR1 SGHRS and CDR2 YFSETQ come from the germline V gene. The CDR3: CASSLGAQNYGYTF. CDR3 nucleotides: TGCGCCAGCAGCTTGGGGGCGCAGAACTATGGCTACACCTTC.

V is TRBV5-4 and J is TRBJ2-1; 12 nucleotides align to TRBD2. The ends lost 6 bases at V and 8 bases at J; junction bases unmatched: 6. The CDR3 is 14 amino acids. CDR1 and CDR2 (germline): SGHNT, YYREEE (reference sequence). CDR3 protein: CASKTSGSIDEQFF. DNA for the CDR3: TGTGCCAGCAAGACTAGCGGGAGTATCGATGAGCAGTTCTTC.

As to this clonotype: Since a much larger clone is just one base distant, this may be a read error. The CDR3 sequence is CASSAGLAEQETRYF. As DNA, the CDR3 is TGTGCCAGCAGCGCGGGACTAGCGGAACAAGAGACCCGGTACTTC. This chain uses TRBV7-2 with TRBJ2-5; 11 nucleotides agree with TRBD2. Germline V gene data show CDR1 as SGHTA and CDR2 as FQGNSA. The length of the CDR3 is 15 residues.

The CDR3 DNA is TGCGCCAGCAGCCAATCTCCTAGCGGAGTGAGGGTCTCCTACGAGCAGTACTTC. Protein: CASSQSPSGVRVSYEQYF. The chain couples TRBV4-1 to TRBJ2-7; 7 bases fit TRBD2. V was pared by 2 bases and J by 0 bases, with 13 bases of the junction left unmatched. Germline CDR1 MGHRA, CDR2 YSYEKL. The CDR3 covers 18 residues.

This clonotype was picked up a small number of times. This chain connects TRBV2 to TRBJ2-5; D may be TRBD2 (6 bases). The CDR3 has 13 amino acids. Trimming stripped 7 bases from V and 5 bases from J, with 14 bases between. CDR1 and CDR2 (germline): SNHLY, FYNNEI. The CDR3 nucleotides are TGTGCCAGCAAGCCGGGAGTCGGGGAGACCCAGTACTTC. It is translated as CASKPGVGETQYF.

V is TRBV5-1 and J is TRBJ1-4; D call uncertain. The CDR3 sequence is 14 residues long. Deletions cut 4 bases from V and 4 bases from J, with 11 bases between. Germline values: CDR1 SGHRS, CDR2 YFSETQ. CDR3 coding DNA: TGCGCCAGCAGCAATGGACCGATTAATGAAAAACTGTTTTTT. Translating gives CASSNGPINEKLFF.

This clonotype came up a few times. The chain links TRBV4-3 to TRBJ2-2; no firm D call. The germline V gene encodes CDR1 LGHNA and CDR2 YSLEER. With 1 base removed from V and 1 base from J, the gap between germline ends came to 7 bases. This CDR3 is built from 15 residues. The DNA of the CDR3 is TGCGCCAGCAGCCAAGGGACCAGGAACACCGGGGAGCTGTTTTTT. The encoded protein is CASSQGTRNTGELFF.

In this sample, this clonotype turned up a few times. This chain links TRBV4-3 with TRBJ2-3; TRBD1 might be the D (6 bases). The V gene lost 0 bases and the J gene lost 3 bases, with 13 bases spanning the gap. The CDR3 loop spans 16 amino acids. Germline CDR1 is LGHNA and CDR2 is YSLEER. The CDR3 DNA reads TGCGCCAGCAGCCAAGAGTGGGGGCTGGGGACAGATACGCAGTATTTT. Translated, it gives CASSQEWGLGTDTQYF.

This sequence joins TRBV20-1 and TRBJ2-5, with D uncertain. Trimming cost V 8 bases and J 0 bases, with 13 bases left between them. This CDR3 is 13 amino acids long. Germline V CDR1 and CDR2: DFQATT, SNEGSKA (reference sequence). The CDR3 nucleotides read TGCAGTTATACCGACGGAGACCAAGAGACCCAGTACTTC. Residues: CSYTDGDQETQYF.

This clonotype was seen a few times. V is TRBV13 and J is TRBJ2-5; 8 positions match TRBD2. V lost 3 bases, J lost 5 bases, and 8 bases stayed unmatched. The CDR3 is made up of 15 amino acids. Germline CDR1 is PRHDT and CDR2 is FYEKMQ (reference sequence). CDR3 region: CASSLEAGDLETQYF. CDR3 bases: TGTGCCAGCAGCTTGGAAGCGGGAGATCTCGAGACCCAGTACTTC.

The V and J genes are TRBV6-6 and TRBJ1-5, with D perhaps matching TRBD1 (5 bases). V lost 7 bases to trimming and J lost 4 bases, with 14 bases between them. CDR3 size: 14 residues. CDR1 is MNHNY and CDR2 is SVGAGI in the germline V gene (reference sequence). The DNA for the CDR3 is TGTGCCAGCATCTCTTCCCAGGGAAATCAGCCCCAGCATTTT. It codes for CASISSQGNQPQHF.

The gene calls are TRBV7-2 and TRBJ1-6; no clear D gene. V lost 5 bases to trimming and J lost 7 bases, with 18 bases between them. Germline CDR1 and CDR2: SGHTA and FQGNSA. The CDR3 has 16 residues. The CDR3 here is CASSPQRRKLNSPLHF. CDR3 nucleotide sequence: TGTGCCAGCAGCCCACAACGACGGAAGCTGAATTCACCCCTCCACTTT.

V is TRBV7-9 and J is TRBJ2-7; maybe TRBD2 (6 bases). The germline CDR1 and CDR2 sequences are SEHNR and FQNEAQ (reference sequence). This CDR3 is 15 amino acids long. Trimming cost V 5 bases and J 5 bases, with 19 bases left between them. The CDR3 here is CASSPSALAWHEQYF. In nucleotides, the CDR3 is TGTGCCAGCAGCCCCTCCGCGCTAGCGTGGCACGAGCAGTACTTC.

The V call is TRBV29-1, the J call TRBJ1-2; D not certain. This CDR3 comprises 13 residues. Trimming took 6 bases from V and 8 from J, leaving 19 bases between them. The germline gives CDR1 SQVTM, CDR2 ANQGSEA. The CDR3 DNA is TGCAGCGTACCCGGTCTGGATGGGAGAGGCTACACCTTC. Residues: CSVPGLDGRGYTF.

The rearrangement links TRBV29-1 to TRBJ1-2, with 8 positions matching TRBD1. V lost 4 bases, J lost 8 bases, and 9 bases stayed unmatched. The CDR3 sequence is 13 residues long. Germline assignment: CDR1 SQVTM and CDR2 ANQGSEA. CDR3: CSVALGDRQGYTF. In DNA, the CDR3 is TGCAGCGTTGCACTAGGGGACAGGCAAGGCTACACCTTC.

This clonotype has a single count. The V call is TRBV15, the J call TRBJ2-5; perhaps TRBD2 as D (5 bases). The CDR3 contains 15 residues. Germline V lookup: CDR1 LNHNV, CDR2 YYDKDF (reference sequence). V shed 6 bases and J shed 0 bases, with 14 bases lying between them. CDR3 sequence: CATSSPADYQETQYF. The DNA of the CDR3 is TGTGCCACCAGTTCGCCGGCGGACTACCAAGAGACCCAGTACTTC.

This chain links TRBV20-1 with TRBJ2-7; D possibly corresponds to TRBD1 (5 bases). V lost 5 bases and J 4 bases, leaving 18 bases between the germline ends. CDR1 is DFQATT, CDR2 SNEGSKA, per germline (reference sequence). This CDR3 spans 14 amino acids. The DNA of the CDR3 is TGCAGTGCTCCGGGTCCTCGGACAACTTACGAGCAGTACGTC. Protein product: CSAPGPRTTYEQYV.

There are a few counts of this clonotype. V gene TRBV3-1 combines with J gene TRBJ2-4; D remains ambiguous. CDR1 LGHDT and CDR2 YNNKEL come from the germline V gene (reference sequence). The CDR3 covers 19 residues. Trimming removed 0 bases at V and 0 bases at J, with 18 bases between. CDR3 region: CASSQDREGIGAAKNIQYF. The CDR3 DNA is TGTGCCAGCAGCCAAGATCGAGAAGGGATAGGTGCAGCCAAAAACATTCAGTACTTC.

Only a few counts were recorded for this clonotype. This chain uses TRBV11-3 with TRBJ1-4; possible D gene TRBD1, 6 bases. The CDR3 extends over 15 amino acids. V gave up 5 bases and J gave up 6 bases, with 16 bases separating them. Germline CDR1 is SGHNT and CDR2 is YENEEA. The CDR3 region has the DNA TGTGCCAGCAGCCCCAGACTACAGGGTGATGAAAAACTGTTTTTT. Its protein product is CASSPRLQGDEKLFF.

CDR3: CASSLRRETEAFF. The CDR3 DNA is TGTGCCAGCAGCTTGCGTAGGGAGACTGAAGCTTTCTTT. This sequence joins TRBV5-5 and TRBJ1-1; D gene ambiguous. The V end lost 1 base, the J end lost 5 bases, and 9 bases lay between the germline ends. CDR3 length: 13 amino acids. Germline CDR1 reads SGHKS; CDR2 reads YYEKEE (reference sequence).